This T cell receptor beta chain was recovered during a study of shared clonotypes between healthy human individuals. Every immunoSEQ plate was one replicate of a subset's evenly spread DNA. Here immunoSEQ multiplex PCR was the method, and the copy in TCRdb shows in-frame clones only, minus some. The sample records around 2.3 million clones, 95% being singletons. Overall study findings and caveats: The sharing of 5% to 6.5% of naive CD4 clonotypes was seen across a handful of donors.

A word on this clone: Its antigen remains unknown.

All of the donors resided in Nashville, Tennessee, and each was a Caucasian adult. CD4+ cell separation produced CD45RA+ naive and CD45RA-negative memory subsets. The origin of this receptor is a man between 18 and 29 years old in good health. The sequenced sample consisted of naive CD4+ T cells sorted from blood. Subset of the sample: CD45RA+ positively selected.

The CDR3 region has the DNA TGTGCCAGCAGTATCCGGAGGGACAGGACCTATAATTCACCCCTCCACTTT. Amino acid sequence: CASSIRRDRTYNSPLHF. The chain couples TRBV2 to TRBJ1-6, with 8 bases that match TRBD1. CDR3 length: 17 residues. Germline CDR1 and CDR2: SNHLY and FYNNEI. Unmatched junction bases numbered 8, after V lost 5 bases and J lost 2 bases.